Each of the 25 T cell receptor beta chains below was sequenced from the same sample in a study of blood T cell repertoires in COVID-19. Libraries were prepared by immunoSEQ multiplex PCR; TCRdb keeps only in-frame clonotypes and omits some of them. Counted here are fewer than 300,000 clones, about 80% occurring once; the ten biggest clones make up approximately 3.2%. Sequencing was done on a sample of peripheral blood. These receptors all stem from a woman aged 80 or over with acute or convalescent COVID-19.

A few counts support this clone. This rearrangement joins TRBV3-1 (or the pseudogene TRBV3-2) to TRBJ1-1; 8 nucleotides line up with TRBD1. CDR1 LGHDT and CDR2 YNNKEL come from the germline V gene (reference sequence). Germline trimming cut 3 bases from V and 8 bases from J; bases unmatched to any gene: 5. CDR3 length: 13 amino acids. The CDR3 loop reads CASSHYRDREAFF. The CDR3 bases are TGTGCCAGCAGCCATTACCGGGACAGGGAAGCTTTCTTT.

This chain connects TRBV29-1 to TRBJ1-3, with D perhaps TRBD1 (5 bases). Germline assignment: CDR1 SQVTM and CDR2 ANQGSEA. The ends were cut back, 0 bases at V and 3 bases at J, with 18 bases in the middle. CDR3 length equals 17 residues. CDR3 region: CSVEDSTPGGGGNTIYF. The CDR3 DNA reads TGCAGCGTTGAAGATTCGACTCCGGGGGGAGGTGGAAACACCATATATTTT.

This chain uses TRBV4-1 with TRBJ1-3; a weak D match, TRBD1 (6 bases). V was trimmed by 2 bases and J by 8 bases, leaving 13 bases between them. Germline loops: CDR1 MGHRA, CDR2 YSYEKL. The CDR3 covers 14 residues. The CDR3 DNA reads as TGCGCCAGCAGCCAACCGGGGGGCGCATACACCATATATTTT. It translates to CASSQPGGAYTIYF.

The V gene is TRBV6-4, the J gene TRBJ2-1; possible D gene TRBD1, 7 bases. V lost 6 bases, J lost 9 bases, and 18 bases lay in between. This CDR3 spans 14 amino acids. Germline V gene lookup returns CDR1 MRHNA and CDR2 SNTAGT. This CDR3 is CASSGQGGVGEQFF. The CDR3 bases are TGTGCCAGCAGCGGGCAGGGGGGAGTCGGTGAGCAGTTCTTC.

The chain carries TRBV6-1 and TRBJ1-2, with D hard to call. This CDR3 is built from 12 residues. Germline lookup yields CDR1 MNHNS and CDR2 SASEGT. Trimming left V 3 bases short and J 8 bases short, with 10 bases between. As DNA, the CDR3 is TGTGCCAGCAGTGAGTCGGTAGCCGGCTACACCTTC. Its protein product is CASSESVAGYTF.

The chain carries TRBV30 and TRBJ1-4; D call uncertain. The CDR3 length is 15 residues. Germline V gives CDR1 GTSNPN, CDR2 SVGIG (reference sequence). Deletions cut 1 base from V and 2 bases from J, with 11 bases between. The CDR3 coding sequence is TGTGCCTGGAGTGAAAAAGGCAGGACTAATGAAAAACTGTTTTTT. Encoded protein: CAWSEKGRTNEKLFF.

This clone was observed at least ten times. The chain employs TRBV28 and TRBJ2-7; maybe TRBD2 (5 bases). There are 13 residues in the CDR3. Per the germline V gene, CDR1 is MDHEN and CDR2 is SYDVKM. V lost 6 bases and J lost 2, with 11 bases in between. CDR3 nucleotide sequence: TGTGCCAGCAGCCCCTCCGGGACCTACGAGCAGTACTTC. It translates to CASSPSGTYEQYF.

The chain has TRBV19 and TRBJ1-3, with no clear D. There are 15 residues in the CDR3. Germline CDR1 and CDR2: LNHDA and SQIVND (reference sequence). Trimming removed 2 bases from V and 0 bases from J, with 8 bases in between. The CDR3 reads CASSISVLSGNTIYF. The DNA of the CDR3 is TGTGCCAGTAGTATATCCGTCCTCTCTGGAAACACCATATATTTT. Drawing the rest from reference TRBV19 and TRBJ1-3, the complete variable domain is DGGITQSPKYLFRKEGQNVTLSCEQNLNHDAMYWYRQDPGQGLRLIYYSQIVNDFQKGDIAEGYSVSREKKESFPLTVTSAQKNPTAFYLCASSISVLSGNTIYFGEGSWLTVV.

The chain employs TRBV27 and TRBJ2-3, with a possible D match to TRBD1 (5 bases). CDR3 length equals 14 residues. Germline values: CDR1 MNHEY, CDR2 SMNVEV (reference sequence). Between the trimmed V and J ends, which lost 2 bases and 2 bases, there was a span of 8 bases. The CDR3: CASSLGASTDTQYF. DNA for the CDR3: TGTGCCAGCAGTTTAGGGGCGTCCACAGATACGCAGTATTTT.

This chain joins TRBV5-6 and TRBJ1-2; unclear D gene. Germline assignment: CDR1 SGHDT and CDR2 YYEEEE. This CDR3 spans 13 amino acids. Trimming left V 1 base short and J 4 bases short, with 8 bases between. This CDR3 reads CASSLNNGYGYTF. In DNA form, the CDR3 reads TGTGCCAGCAGCTTGAATAACGGCTATGGCTACACCTTC.

This chain uses TRBV30 with TRBJ2-3, with TRBD2 identical over 8 bases. Germline V gene sequence: CDR1 GTSNPN, CDR2 SVGIG (reference sequence). J gave up 3 bases and V 0 bases, and 5 bases lay outside the gene matches. The CDR3 has 15 residues. CDR3 amino acids: CAWSVYAGGTDTQYF. The CDR3, as DNA: TGTGCCTGGAGTGTATATGCGGGAGGTACAGATACGCAGTATTTT.

Turning to this clone: The same CDR3 arises from other DNA sequences in this sample as well. The rearrangement links TRBV24-1 to TRBJ2-5; possible D gene TRBD2, 6 bases. Germline values: CDR1 KGHDR, CDR2 SFDVKD. Trimming removed 3 bases from V and 2 bases from J, with 9 bases in between. The CDR3 has 14 amino acids. The CDR3 is CATSDAGQQETQYF. The CDR3 DNA reads as TGTGCCACCAGTGATGCGGGGCAGCAAGAGACCCAGTACTTC.

In its sample, this clone was seen once. The chain joins TRBV18 to TRBJ2-7; possibly TRBD1 for D (5 bases). CDR1 KGHSH and CDR2 LQKENI come from the germline V gene. V gave up 3 bases and J gave up 4 bases, with 16 bases separating them. This CDR3 spans 15 amino acids. CDR3 bases: TGTGCCAGCTCACCGGGAACAGGCTTCGGGTACGAGCAGTACTTC. Amino acids: CASSPGTGFGYEQYF.

The chain employs TRBV7-2 and TRBJ1-2, with unresolved D. V was trimmed by 4 bases and J by 14 bases, leaving 14 bases between them. The germline gives CDR1 SGHTA, CDR2 FQGNSA. The CDR3 runs 11 residues. CDR3 DNA sequence: TGTGCCAGCAGCTCCCGGCGGGTAATAACCTTC. Encoded protein: CASSSRRVITF. Supplemented by reference TRBV7-2 and TRBJ1-2, the full variable domain reads GAGVSQSPSNKVTEKGKDVELRCDPISGHTALYWYRQSLGQGLEFLIYFQGNSAPDKSGLPSDRFSAERTGGSVSTLTIQRTQQEDSAVYLCASSSRRVITFGSGTRLTVV.

CDR3 sequence reads: CASSQGTWETQYF. For the CDR3, the DNA is TGTGCCAGCAGCCAGGGGACTTGGGAGACCCAGTACTTC. The chain uses TRBV7-8 and TRBJ2-5; D might be TRBD1 or TRBD2, each matching 6 bases. V was pared by 5 bases and J by 5 bases, with 12 bases between. This CDR3 spans 13 amino acids. Germline values: CDR1 SGHVS, CDR2 FQNEAQ.

This clone is medium-sized by share. Written as DNA, the CDR3 is TGTGCCACCTCAGGGAGGGATTCACCCCTCCACTTT. It yields the protein CATSGRDSPLHF. The genes are TRBV15 and TRBJ1-6; possible D gene TRBD1, 5 bases. This CDR3 is built from 12 residues. The V gene's germline CDR1 is LNHNV and CDR2 YYDKDF (reference sequence). Trimming took 8 bases from V and 8 from J, leaving 10 bases between them.

This clone showed up just a few times. The chain has TRBV29-1 and TRBJ2-5; TRBD2 aligns across 8 bases. Germline V lookup: CDR1 SQVTM, CDR2 ANQGSEA. The length of the CDR3 is 14 residues. Unmatched junction bases numbered 8, after V lost 4 bases and J lost 4 bases. The CDR3 region is CSVALQAGGETQYF. CDR3 sequence (DNA): TGCAGCGTTGCCCTCCAGGCGGGGGGAGAGACCCAGTACTTC.

This clone was counted once. This chain connects TRBV20-1 to TRBJ2-3; D perhaps matches TRBD2 (6 bases). This CDR3 has 14 amino acids. Germline V lookup: CDR1 DFQATT, CDR2 SNEGSKA (reference sequence). With 3 bases removed from V and 6 bases from J, the gap between germline ends came to 16 bases. The CDR3 protein is CSASRAGTEDTQYF. Here the CDR3 DNA reads TGCAGTGCTAGTAGGGCGGGAACGGAGGATACGCAGTATTTT.

This sequence joins TRBV6-5 and TRBJ2-1, with 12 nucleotides matching TRBD2. Losses at the gene ends were 2 bases for V and 14 bases for J; bases not matched to a gene: 7. The CDR3 is made up of 14 amino acids. Germline assignment: CDR1 MNHEY and CDR2 SVGAGI. The CDR3 region is CASSYSLAGGPEFF. Written as DNA, the CDR3 is TGTGCCAGCAGTTACAGTCTAGCGGGGGGGCCGGAGTTCTTC.

The V call is TRBV19, the J call TRBJ1-4; unclear D gene. The V gene's germline CDR1 is LNHDA and CDR2 SQIVND (reference sequence). This CDR3 is 16 amino acids long. V shed 8 bases and J shed 0 bases, with 16 bases lying between them. The DNA for the CDR3 is TGTGCCAGTGGCTCCGGCGGGCATTCAACTAATGAAAAACTGTTTTTT. It specifies CASGSGGHSTNEKLFF.

This clone was picked up many times. The V call is TRBV10-3, the J call TRBJ2-7; D perhaps matches TRBD2 (6 bases). Germline CDR1 is ENHRY and CDR2 is SYGVKD. The CDR3 has 13 amino acids. The V end lost 4 bases, the J end lost 6 bases, and 13 bases lay between the germline ends. The CDR3 is CAISGGAGSEQYF. CDR3 DNA: TGTGCCATCAGTGGCGGGGCGGGGAGCGAGCAGTACTTC.

The chain combines TRBV28 with TRBJ2-7; D may be TRBD2 (5 bases). V was cut by 10 bases and J by 2 bases, with 9 bases left in between. CDR1 and CDR2 from the germline V gene are MDHEN and SYDVKM. This CDR3 is 11 amino acids long. CDR3 sequence reads: CATQRAYEQYF. The CDR3 nucleotides read TGTGCCACCCAGAGGGCCTACGAGCAGTACTTC. The full variable domain, its missing parts supplied by reference TRBV28 and TRBJ2-7, is DVKVTQSSRYLVKRTGEKVFLECVQDMDHENMFWYRQDPGLGLRLIYFSYDVKMKEKGDIPEGYSVSREKKERFSLILESASTNQTSMYLCATQRAYEQYFGPGTRLTVT.

The gene calls are TRBV2 and TRBJ1-1, with D possibly matching TRBD1 (5 bases). CDR3 length equals 14 residues. Germline V gene lookup returns CDR1 SNHLY and CDR2 FYNNEI. With 3 bases removed from V and 0 bases from J, the gap between germline ends came to 8 bases. For the CDR3, the DNA is TGTGCCAGCAGTGATCAGGGCGTGAACACTGAAGCTTTCTTT. Translating gives CASSDQGVNTEAFF. Full variable domain (outside the CDR3, taken from reference TRBV2 and TRBJ1-1): EPEVTQTPSHQVTQMGQEVILRCVPISNHLYFYWYRQILGQKVEFLVSFYNNEISEKSEIFDDQFSVERPDGSNFTLKIRSTKLEDSAMYFCASSDQGVNTEAFFGQGTRLTVV.

The genes are TRBV7-2 and TRBJ2-3; 8 bases match TRBD1. CDR1 is SGHTA, CDR2 FQGNSA, per germline. The CDR3 is 15 amino acids. The V gene end was trimmed by 3 bases and the J gene end by 7 bases; junction bases not matched to a gene: 9. CDR3: CASSLQAGGMNTQYF. The CDR3, as DNA: TGTGCCAGCAGCTTGCAGGCAGGGGGCATGAATACGCAGTATTTT.

V usage is TRBV6-4 and J usage is TRBJ2-3; D unclear. V shed 2 bases and J shed 0 bases, with 9 bases lying between them. The CDR3 loop spans 15 amino acids. The germline CDR1 and CDR2 sequences are MRHNA and SNTAGT. CDR3 protein: CASSDQFASTDTQYF. CDR3 bases: TGTGCCAGCAGTGACCAGTTTGCTAGCACAGATACGCAGTATTTT.